One sample yielded the 7 T cell receptor beta chains listed below, sequenced in a study of cytomegalovirus exposure and HLA in healthy donors. Researchers ran the PCR with 60 Vbeta and 13 Jbeta primers. Here immunoSEQ multiplex PCR was the method, and the copy in TCRdb shows in-frame clones only, minus some. Of about 200,000 clones listed, around 79% were seen once; the top ten hold less than 2%. The sequencing input was PBMCs. The receptors here all came from a male donor in good health and CMV-seronegative.

This clone was seen once. The CDR3 protein is CASSFPDRVGQFF. CDR3 coding DNA: TGCGCCAGCAGCTTCCCAGACAGGGTGGGGCAGTTCTTC. This chain links TRBV5-1 with TRBJ2-1, with TRBD1 identical over 7 bases. The CDR3 has 13 residues. From germline, CDR1 is SGHRS and CDR2 YFSETQ. J gave up 12 bases and V 2 bases, and 8 bases lay outside the gene matches.

This chain connects TRBV5-1 to TRBJ2-2; 10 positions agree with TRBD2. Germline assignment: CDR1 SGHRS and CDR2 YFSETQ. The V segment lost 4 bases and the J segment 10 bases; nucleotides outside the gene matches: 16. The CDR3 is 17 residues long. The CDR3 bases are TGCGCCAGCAGCGACCCGGGACTAGCGCTCTCGGGGTCGGAGCTGTTTTTT. Protein product: CASSDPGLALSGSELFF.

This chain joins TRBV18 and TRBJ1-2; tentatively, D is TRBD1 (5 bases). CDR1 and CDR2 from the germline V gene are KGHSH and LQKENI. Trimming cost V 5 bases and J 3 bases, with 16 bases left between them. CDR3 length: 15 amino acids. The CDR3, as DNA: TGTGCCAGCTCAAGCTTGGGACTGATCGACTATGGCTACACCTTC. Its translation: CASSSLGLIDYGYTF.

The rearrangement uses TRBV27 and TRBJ1-1, with 12 bases matching TRBD1. V was pared by 4 bases and J by 5 bases, with 8 bases of the junction left unmatched. There are 16 residues in the CDR3. The germline gives CDR1 MNHEY, CDR2 SMNVEV (reference sequence). CDR3 region: CASSSPRDRGHTEAFF. DNA of the CDR3: TGTGCCAGCAGTTCCCCCCGGGACAGGGGGCATACTGAAGCTTTCTTT.

This chain connects TRBV7-2 to TRBJ2-5, with D maybe TRBD1 (6 bases). V lost 8 bases and J 5 bases, leaving 15 bases between the germline ends. CDR3 length: 13 residues. Germline V gives CDR1 SGHTA, CDR2 FQGNSA. In nucleotides, the CDR3 is TGTGCCAGCGGAACTCGACAGGCCGAGACCCAGTACTTC. It translates to CASGTRQAETQYF.

The chain links TRBV7-9 to TRBJ2-7; 7 nucleotides align to TRBD1. Germline V CDR1 and CDR2: SEHNR, FQNEAQ (reference sequence). The CDR3 covers 16 residues. V lost 4 bases to trimming and J lost 0 bases; unmatched junction nucleotides: 9. CDR3: CASSSPRGQNSYEQYF. The CDR3 bases are TGTGCCAGCAGCTCACCCAGGGGACAGAACTCCTACGAGCAGTACTTC.

The V and J genes are TRBV15 and TRBJ1-2, with TRBD1 as a possible D gene (5 bases). Deletions cut 0 bases from V and 2 bases from J, with 10 bases between. From germline, CDR1 is LNHNV and CDR2 YYDKDF (reference sequence). This CDR3 comprises 15 residues. The CDR3 loop is CATSRDGASNYGYTF. The CDR3 DNA follows: TGTGCCACCAGCAGAGATGGGGCATCAAACTATGGCTACACCTTC. The full variable domain, rest sourced from reference TRBV15 and TRBJ1-2, is DAMVIQNPRYQVTQFGKPVTLSCSQTLNHNVMYWYQQKSSQAPKLLFHYYDKDFNNEADTPDNFQSRRPNTSFCFLDIRSPGLGDTAMYLCATSRDGASNYGYTFGSGTRLTVV.